The present TCR beta chain was sequenced within a study of control samples from healthy donors and cancer patients. The CDR3 extends over 14 amino acids. V was cut by 5 bases and J by 5 bases, with 16 bases left in between. Germline values: CDR1 MNHEY, CDR2 SVGAGI. Generated by immunoSEQ multiplex PCR, the TCRdb table keeps only in-frame clones and is missing some. The sample has 150,000 to 200,000 clones; around 90% are singletons. The rearrangement links TRBV6-5 to TRBJ2-7; D remains ambiguous. Sequences were obtained from blood. This receptor was obtained from a woman aged 45-65 years in good health. The CDR3 is CASSLSQVRNEQYF. CDR3 DNA: TGTGCCAGCAGTCTTAGTCAGGTTCGGAACGAGCAGTACTTC.